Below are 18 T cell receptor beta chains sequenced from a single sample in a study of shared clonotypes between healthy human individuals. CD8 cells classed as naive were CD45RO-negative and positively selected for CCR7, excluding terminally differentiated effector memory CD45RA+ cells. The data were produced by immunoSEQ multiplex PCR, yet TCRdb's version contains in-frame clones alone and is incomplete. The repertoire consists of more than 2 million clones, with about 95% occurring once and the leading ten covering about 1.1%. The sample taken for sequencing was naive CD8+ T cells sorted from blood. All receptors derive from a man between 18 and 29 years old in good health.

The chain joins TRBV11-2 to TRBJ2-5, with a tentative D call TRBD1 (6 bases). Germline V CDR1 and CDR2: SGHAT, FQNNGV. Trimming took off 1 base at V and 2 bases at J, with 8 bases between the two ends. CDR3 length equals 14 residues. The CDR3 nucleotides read TGTGCCAGCAGCTTAGGGGACACTCAAGAGACCCAGTACTTC. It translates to CASSLGDTQETQYF.

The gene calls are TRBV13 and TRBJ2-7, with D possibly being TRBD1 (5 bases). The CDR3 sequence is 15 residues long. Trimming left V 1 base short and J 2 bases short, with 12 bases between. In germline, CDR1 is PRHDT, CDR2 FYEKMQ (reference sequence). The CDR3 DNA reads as TGTGCCAGCAGCTTAGCTGGCAGGGAACCCTACGAGCAGTACTTC. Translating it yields CASSLAGREPYEQYF.

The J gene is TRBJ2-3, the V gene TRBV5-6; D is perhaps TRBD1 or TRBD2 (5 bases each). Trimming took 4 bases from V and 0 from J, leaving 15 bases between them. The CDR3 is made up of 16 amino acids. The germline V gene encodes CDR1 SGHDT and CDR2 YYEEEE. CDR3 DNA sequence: TGTGCCAGCAGCCAGAATACGGGACGTAGCACAGATACGCAGTATTTT. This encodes CASSQNTGRSTDTQYF.

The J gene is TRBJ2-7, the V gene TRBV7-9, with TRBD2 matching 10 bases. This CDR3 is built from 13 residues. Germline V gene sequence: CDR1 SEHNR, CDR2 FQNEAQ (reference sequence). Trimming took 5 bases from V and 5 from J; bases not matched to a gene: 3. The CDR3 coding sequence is TGTGCCAGCAGCGCCGGGACTAGCGACGAGCAGTACTTC. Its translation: CASSAGTSDEQYF.

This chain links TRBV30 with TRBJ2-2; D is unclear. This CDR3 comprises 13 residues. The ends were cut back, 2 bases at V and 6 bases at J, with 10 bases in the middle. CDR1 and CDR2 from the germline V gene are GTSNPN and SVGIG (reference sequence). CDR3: CAWSTPNPGELFF. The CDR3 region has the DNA TGTGCCTGGAGTACCCCAAATCCCGGGGAGCTGTTTTTT.

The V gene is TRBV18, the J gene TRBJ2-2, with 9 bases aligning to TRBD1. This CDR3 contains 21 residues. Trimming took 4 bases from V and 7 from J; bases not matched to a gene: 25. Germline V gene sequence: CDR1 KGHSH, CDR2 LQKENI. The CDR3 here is CASSQNEEQGAFISLRGELFF. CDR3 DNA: TGTGCCAGCTCACAGAACGAGGAACAGGGGGCTTTCATCTCGTTACGCGGGGAGCTGTTTTTT.

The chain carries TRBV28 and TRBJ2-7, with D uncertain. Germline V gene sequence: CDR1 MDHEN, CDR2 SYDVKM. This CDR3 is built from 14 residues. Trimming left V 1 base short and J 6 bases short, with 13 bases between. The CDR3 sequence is CASSLSPGSFEQYF. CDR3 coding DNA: TGTGCCAGCAGTTTATCCCCCGGCTCATTCGAGCAGTACTTC.

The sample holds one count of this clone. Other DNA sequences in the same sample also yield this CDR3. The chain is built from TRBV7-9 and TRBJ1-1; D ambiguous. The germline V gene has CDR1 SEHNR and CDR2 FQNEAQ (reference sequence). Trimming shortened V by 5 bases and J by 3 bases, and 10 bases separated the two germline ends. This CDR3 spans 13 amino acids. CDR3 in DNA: TGTGCCAGCAGCCTAGGGTCCTACACTGAAGCTTTCTTT. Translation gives CASSLGSYTEAFF.

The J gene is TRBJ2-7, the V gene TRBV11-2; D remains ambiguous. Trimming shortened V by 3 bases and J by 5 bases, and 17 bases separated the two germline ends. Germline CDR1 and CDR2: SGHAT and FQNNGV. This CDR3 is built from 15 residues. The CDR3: CASSLGPNEADEQYF. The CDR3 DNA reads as TGTGCCAGCAGCTTGGGTCCCAACGAGGCCGACGAGCAGTACTTC.

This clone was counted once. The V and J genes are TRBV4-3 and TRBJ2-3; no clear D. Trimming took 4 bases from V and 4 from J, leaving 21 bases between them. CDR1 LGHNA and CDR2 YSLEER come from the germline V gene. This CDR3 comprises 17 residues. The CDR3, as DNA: TGCGCCAGCAGCCGCGATGGTGGGGTTGTTGAGTCAGATACGCAGTATTTT. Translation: CASSRDGGVVESDTQYF.

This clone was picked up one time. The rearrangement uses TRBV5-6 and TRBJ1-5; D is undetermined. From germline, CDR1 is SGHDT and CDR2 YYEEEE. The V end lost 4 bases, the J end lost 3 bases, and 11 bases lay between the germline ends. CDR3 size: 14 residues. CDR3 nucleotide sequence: TGTGCCAGCAGCCCGGACGGAGCCAATCAGCCCCAGCATTTT. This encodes CASSPDGANQPQHF.

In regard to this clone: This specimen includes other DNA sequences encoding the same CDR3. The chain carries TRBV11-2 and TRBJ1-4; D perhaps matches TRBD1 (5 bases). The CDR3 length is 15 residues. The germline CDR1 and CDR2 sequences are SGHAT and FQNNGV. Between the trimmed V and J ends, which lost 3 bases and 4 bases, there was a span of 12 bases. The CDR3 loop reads CASSLDTGFNEKLFF. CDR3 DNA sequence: TGTGCCAGCAGCTTGGACACAGGCTTTAATGAAAAACTGTTTTTT.

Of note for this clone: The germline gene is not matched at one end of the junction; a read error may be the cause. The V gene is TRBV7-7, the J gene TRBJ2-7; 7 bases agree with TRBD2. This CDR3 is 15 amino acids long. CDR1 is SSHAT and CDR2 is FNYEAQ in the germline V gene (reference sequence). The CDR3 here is CASSFRAGLTYEQYF. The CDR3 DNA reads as TGTGCTAGCAGCTTTAGAGCGGGATTAACCTACGAGCAGTACTTC.

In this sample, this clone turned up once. The CDR3 reads CASSVERFEGGQYF. CDR3 bases: TGTGCCAGCAGCGTAGAACGGTTCGAGGGGGGGCAGTATTTT. This sequence joins TRBV9 and TRBJ2-3, with D perhaps matching TRBD1 or TRBD2 (6 bases each). CDR3 length equals 14 residues. The V and J ends lost 0 bases and 11 bases respectively, with 16 bases between them. In germline, CDR1 is SGDLS, CDR2 YYNGEE.

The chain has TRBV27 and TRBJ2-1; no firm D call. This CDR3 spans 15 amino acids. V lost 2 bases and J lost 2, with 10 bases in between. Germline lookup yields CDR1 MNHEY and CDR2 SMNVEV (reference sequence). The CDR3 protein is CASSLGRSTYNEQFF. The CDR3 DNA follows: TGTGCCAGCAGTTTAGGGCGGTCCACCTACAATGAGCAGTTCTTC.

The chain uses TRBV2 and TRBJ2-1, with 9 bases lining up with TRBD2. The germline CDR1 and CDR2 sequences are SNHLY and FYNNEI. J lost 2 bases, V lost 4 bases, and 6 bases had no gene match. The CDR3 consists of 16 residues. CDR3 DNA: TGTGCCAGCAGTGTACTGACTAGCGGAGCCTACAATGAGCAGTTCTTC. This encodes CASSVLTSGAYNEQFF. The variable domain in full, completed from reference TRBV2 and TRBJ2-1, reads EPEVTQTPSHQVTQMGQEVILRCVPISNHLYFYWYRQILGQKVEFLVSFYNNEISEKSEIFDDQFSVERPDGSNFTLKIRSTKLEDSAMYFCASSVLTSGAYNEQFFGPGTRLTVL.

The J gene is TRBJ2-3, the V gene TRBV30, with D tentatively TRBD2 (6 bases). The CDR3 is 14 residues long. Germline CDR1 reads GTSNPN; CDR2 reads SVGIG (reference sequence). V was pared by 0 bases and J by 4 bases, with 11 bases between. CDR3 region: CAWSVTSTADTQYF. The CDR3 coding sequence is TGTGCCTGGAGTGTTACTAGCACCGCAGATACGCAGTATTTT.

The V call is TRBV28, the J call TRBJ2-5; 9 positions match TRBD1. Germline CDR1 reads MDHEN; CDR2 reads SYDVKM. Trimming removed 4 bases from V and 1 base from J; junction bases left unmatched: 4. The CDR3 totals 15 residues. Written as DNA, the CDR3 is TGTGCCAGCAGTTCAACGGGACAGGGCCAAGAGACCCAGTACTTC. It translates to CASSSTGQGQETQYF.